Following are 9 T cell receptor beta chains from one sample sequenced in a study of T cell repertoires in cytomegalovirus infection. Their antigens are not known. In TCRdb, the reads were re-called with MiXCR into one record per CDR3 protein. The sample consists of about 920,000 distinct CDR3 sequences, roughly a third of them appearing once. The sample here was cultured CD8+ T cells from PBMCs, taken from culture after CMV antigen stimulation. The receptors were sampled from a human donor in good health (CMV status not recorded). Some clones in this sample may be carry-over from other donors' samples.

This clonotype was observed a few times. The chain combines TRBV3-1 with TRBJ1-5; weak D call: TRBD1 (5 bases). This CDR3 comprises 18 residues. The germline CDR1 and CDR2 sequences are LGHDT and YNNKEL (reference sequence). Deletions cut 0 bases from V and 2 bases from J, with 17 bases between. As DNA, the CDR3 is TGTGCCAGCAGCCAAGATTCGGCAGGGAGAGATGGCAATCAGCCCCAGCATTTT. This gives the protein CASSQDSAGRDGNQPQHF.

This clonotype was detected only a few times. Here the CDR3 DNA reads TGTGCCAGCAGTCCCGGGACCCGAGGGGATCAGCCCCAGCATTTT. It translates to CASSPGTRGDQPQHF. This sequence joins TRBV6-6 and TRBJ1-5, with D possibly TRBD1 on 5 matching bases. The CDR3 loop spans 15 amino acids. Between the trimmed V and J ends, which lost 5 bases and 5 bases, there was a span of 16 bases. The germline V gene encodes CDR1 MNHNY and CDR2 SVGAGI (reference sequence).

This clonotype was seen repeatedly, ten times or more. The CDR3 DNA reads TGTGCCAGCAGCCCAACGGGGAGGTCGAACACTGAAGCTTTCTTT. Protein product: CASSPTGRSNTEAFF. The chain is built from TRBV7-2 and TRBJ1-1; no clear D. The CDR3 has 15 amino acids. The germline V and J ends were trimmed by 5 bases and 1 base, with 14 bases remaining between them. CDR1 is SGHTA and CDR2 is FQGNSA in the germline V gene.

This clonotype was detected only a few times. This chain joins TRBV7-9 and TRBJ1-1, with D perhaps TRBD1 (6 bases). Trimming pared 4 bases from V and 7 bases from J, leaving 16 bases between. The CDR3 is made up of 14 amino acids. Germline lookup yields CDR1 SEHNR and CDR2 FQNEAQ (reference sequence). The CDR3 sequence is CASSSVDGGGEAFF. CDR3 sequence (DNA): TGTGCCAGCAGCTCCGTGGATGGGGGCGGTGAAGCTTTCTTT.

A few counts support this clonotype. This sequence joins TRBV6-1 and TRBJ1-1; D remains unclear. Germline values: CDR1 MNHNS, CDR2 SASEGT. With 7 bases removed from V and 0 bases from J, the gap between germline ends came to 15 bases. This CDR3 contains 15 residues. CDR3 in amino acids: CASTAWEAVNTEAFF. The CDR3, as DNA: TGTGCCAGCACCGCCTGGGAAGCGGTGAACACTGAAGCTTTCTTT.

This clonotype has a single count. This could be a read error, since a much larger clone is one nucleotide away. This chain connects TRBV12-3 or TRBV12-4 to TRBJ2-3; no definite D call. The CDR3 extends over 16 amino acids. CDR3 sequence: CAGSFGVGWTTDTQYF. The CDR3 DNA reads TGTGCCGGCAGTTTTGGAGTAGGGTGGACCACAGATACGCAGTATTTT.

The V and J genes are TRBV6-5 and TRBJ2-1; TRBD2 matches at 8 bases. Unmatched junction bases numbered 5, after V lost 0 bases and J lost 4 bases. CDR1 and CDR2 (germline): MNHEY, SVGAGI. The CDR3 sequence is 16 residues long. The CDR3 coding sequence is TGTGCCAGCAGTTACTCGGCGGGAGGAAGGTACAATGAGCAGTTCTTC. Residues: CASSYSAGGRYNEQFF.

The CDR3 nucleotides are TGTGCCAGCAGCGTATGGGACACCTCGGCAGATACGCAGTATTTT. Amino acids: CASSVWDTSADTQYF. V usage is TRBV9 and J usage is TRBJ2-3, with D possibly matching TRBD1 (6 bases). Trimming cost V 1 base and J 4 bases, with 13 bases left between them. Germline V CDR1 and CDR2: SGDLS, YYNGEE. This CDR3 has 15 residues.

The rearrangement uses TRBV9 and TRBJ2-1; D ambiguous. Trimming removed 0 bases from V and 8 bases from J, with 9 bases in between. The CDR3 covers 13 residues. The V gene's germline CDR1 is SGDLS and CDR2 YYNGEE. In DNA form, the CDR3 reads TGTGCCAGCAGCGTAGGGGGAATATATGAGCAGTTCTTC. It specifies CASSVGGIYEQFF.